Presented here are 6 T cell receptor beta chains from one specimen sequenced in a study of cytomegalovirus exposure and HLA in healthy donors. Primers: 60 Vbeta forward and 13 Jbeta reverse. Some clones are missing from TCRdb's copy, which holds only in-frame ones; the method was immunoSEQ multiplex PCR. The sample lists about 200,000 clones; roughly 80% were seen once. The sequencing sample was made of PBMCs. These receptors were collected from a woman in her thirties in good health and CMV-seropositive.

The gene calls are TRBV30 and TRBJ1-2; D is unclear. The CDR3 covers 13 residues. Trimming shortened V by 0 bases and J by 4 bases, and 9 bases separated the two germline ends. The germline V gene encodes CDR1 GTSNPN and CDR2 SVGIG (reference sequence). CDR3: CAWSVLHGYGYTF. The DNA for the CDR3 is TGTGCCTGGAGTGTACTCCATGGCTATGGCTACACCTTC.

This chain links TRBV27 with TRBJ1-5, with D possibly matching TRBD1 (5 bases). The CDR3 is 15 amino acids. Germline loops: CDR1 MNHEY, CDR2 SMNVEV (reference sequence). Trimming took 6 bases from V and 2 from J, leaving 14 bases between them. The CDR3 loop is CASRLPRVGNQPQHF. The CDR3 nucleotides are TGTGCCAGCAGATTGCCCAGGGTGGGCAATCAGCCCCAGCATTTT.

This clone was seen just once. The chain links TRBV7-2 to TRBJ1-5; D perhaps matches TRBD1 (5 bases). CDR3 length: 15 amino acids. Trimming removed 5 bases from V and 7 bases from J, with 18 bases in between. Germline V gives CDR1 SGHTA, CDR2 FQGNSA. CDR3 nucleotide sequence: TGTGCCAGCAGCGCAAAGGTGGGGCTAGGGCAGCCCCAGCATTTT. It encodes CASSAKVGLGQPQHF.

Here the CDR3 reads CASSLGGPSNYGYTF. The CDR3 DNA reads TGTGCCAGCAGCCTTGGAGGGCCTTCTAACTATGGCTACACCTTC. The chain couples TRBV5-5 to TRBJ1-2; D not resolved. V was shortened by 4 bases and J by 0 bases, with 13 bases between the two germline ends. Germline CDR1 and CDR2: SGHKS and YYEKEE (reference sequence). The CDR3 spans 15 residues. Full variable domain (outside the CDR3, taken from reference TRBV5-5 and TRBJ1-2): DAGVTQSPTHLIKTRGQQVTLRCSPISGHKSVSWYQQVLGQGPQFIFQYYEKEERGRGNFPDRFSARQFPNYSSELNVNALLLGDSALYLCASSLGGPSNYGYTFGSGTRLTVV.

The J gene is TRBJ2-1, the V gene TRBV27; TRBD2 matches 12 bases. The CDR3 contains 18 residues. Germline lookup yields CDR1 MNHEY and CDR2 SMNVEV (reference sequence). J was trimmed by 8 bases and V by 1 base; bases with no gene match: 12. In nucleotides, the CDR3 is TGTGCCAGCAGTTTATTTCGGGCTAGCGGGAGGGGGAGGGATGAGCAGTTCTTC. Its translation is CASSLFRASGRGRDEQFF.

The V call is TRBV28, the J call TRBJ2-5; 10 bases are a match to TRBD2. CDR3 size: 15 residues. The ends lost 5 bases at V and 7 bases at J; junction bases unmatched: 10. Germline V gene lookup returns CDR1 MDHEN and CDR2 SYDVKM. This CDR3 is CASSVPSGRARTQYF. For the CDR3, the DNA is TGTGCCAGCAGTGTCCCCAGCGGGAGGGCCAGGACCCAGTACTTC.